This T cell receptor beta chain was documented in a study of vaccination effects on CD4 cells after COVID-19 (dated by TCRdb to the early 2020s). Background on the whole study: The ViraFEST assay stimulated PBMC with viral peptide pools and then used TCR sequencing to identify antigen-specific CD4+ T cell clonotypes by expansion. Each participant got two doses of an mRNA SARS-CoV-2 vaccine, either BNT162b2 or mRNA-1273. Some 2 million PBMC per well were cultured in IMDM with roughly 5% human AB serum, roughly 11 IU/ml IL-2 and gentamicin, plus 10 ug/ml peptides. SARS-CoV-2 spike-specific CD4+ TCR repertoires from before and after mRNA vaccination were compared in COVID-19 convalescent patients and in infection-naive vaccine recipients. Altogether, approximately 10 COVID-19 convalescent patients and 4 SARS-CoV-2-naive healthy vaccine recipients made up the full study. In the study, cultures from other donors were sequenced using the Oncomine TCR Beta short-read assay on an Illumina iSeq 100.

After approximately 11 days of culture, CD4+ T cells were isolated with the EasySep CD4+ T cell isolation kit. None of the healthy vaccine recipients had a prior SARS-CoV-2 infection, which was confirmed by nucleocapsid antibody tests that came back negative both before and after vaccination. Half of the culture medium was replaced with fresh IL-2-containing medium on days 3 and 7. Each peptide stimulation condition was cultured in triplicate wells unless otherwise noted. PBMC were separated from whole blood using Ficoll-Paque Plus gradient centrifugation and were then either cryopreserved at -140C or used fresh. Genomic DNA was extracted from cultured CD4+ T cells with the QIAamp micro DNA kit. Note on this clone: The antigen it binds to is not known. No much larger clonotype is one base removed from it; base qualities were not supplied.

Receptor amplification or capture employed the immunoSEQ multiplex PCR assay. TCR beta CDR3 sequencing was performed on DNA from the cultured, isolated CD4+ T cells. As for how the authors treated the data: Non-productive TCR sequences were removed, reads were trimmed to the CDR3 region, and CDR3s of at least 7 amino acids were retained. The MANAFEST web app was used to pick out antigen-specific clonotypes by comparing their expansion in peptide wells with that in reference cultures. Positive clones required FDR<0.05 expansion versus reference and all other wells, odds ratio above 5, and frequency above 0.1% in two replicate wells. Clonotypes significantly expanded in SARS-CoV-2 spike wells and in at least one common cold coronavirus spike condition were defined as cross-reactive. CDR3 similarity was assessed by Levenshtein distance using the stringdist R package, and unrooted trees were constructed with ape in R 3.6.1. Here the immuneACCESS table is served through TCRdb, limited to in-frame sequences with V and J called. Missing clones are a known gap in these copies; in checked studies unresolved V genes cover under half, and the rest lacks a known reason. D and trimming come from the DNA, and the V and J calls and clone size come from that table. A total of roughly 29,000 clones appear in this sample, roughly two thirds of them only once. 9.9% of the sample goes to the ten largest clones.

Results the study describes overall, beyond this receptor: Clones induced by infection and clones induced by vaccination both contracted markedly at late timepoints after vaccination, which fits with T cell responses waning over time. Among healthy vaccine recipients, nearly all vaccine-induced clones were SARS-CoV-2 mono-reactive, and just 1 of 255 was cross-reactive with common cold coronaviruses. The study was limited by a small number of convalescent patients, and early post-infection timepoints were lacking.

According to the germline V gene (reference sequence), CDR1 reads SGHNT and CDR2 reads YYREEE. The germline ends are 22 bases apart after V is trimmed by 0 bases and J by 1 base. The CDR3 numbers 20 residues from cysteine through phenylalanine. The entry retains the CDR3 DNA only, 60 bases that are in frame from base 1. This TCR was sampled from a human donor who received a COVID-19 vaccine. The rearrangement joined TRBV5-4 to TRBJ2-2; possibly the D gene is TRBD2, per 7 matching bases. The sample here was CD4+ T cells from PBMCs cultured without peptide, taken before COVID-19 vaccination. The nucleotide sequence is TGTGCCAGCAGCTTGGCGTTGGGGGGCGCAGCGGGAAAGAACACCGGGGAGCTGTTTTTT. This codes for CASSLALGGAAGKNTGELFF.